A selection of T cell receptor beta chains follows, all from one sample in a study of CD8+ T cells in alopecia areata. Sequencing was performed with immunoSEQ multiplex PCR; in TCRdb, only in-frame clones are kept and a portion is missing. This table holds fewer than 250,000 clones, under 80% found once. The sequencing used CD4+ T cells sorted from blood, collected between weeks 47 and 50, from a patient treated with tofacitinib. These receptors were taken from a human donor with alopecia areata. The CDR3 runs from the conserved cysteine through the conserved F or W. D genes are given only for firm matches. Clone size is shown for a subset of rows, as once, few, many or a class of expanded clone.

D gene	CDR3 length	J gene	clone size	V gene	CDR3 protein	CDR3 DNA
-	13	TRBJ2-7	-	TRBV18	CASSPRGGYEQYF	TGTGCCAGCTCACCTCGAGGGGGCTACGAGCAGTACTTC
-	15	TRBJ1-5	-	TRBV5-1	CASSPEGYSNQPQHF	TGCGCCAGCAGTCCCGAGGGGTATAGCAATCAGCCCCAGCATTTT
TRBD2	16	TRBJ2-1	-	TRBV6-1	CASSATSGGAYNEQFF	TGTGCCAGCAGTGCCACTAGCGGGGGGGCCTACAATGAGCAGTTCTTC
TRBD1	15	TRBJ1-5	-	TRBV2	CASSVRQGKDQPQHF	TGTGCCAGCAGTGTCAGACAGGGGAAGGATCAGCCCCAGCATTTT
-	11	TRBJ1-2	-	TRBV30	CACSVAYGYTF	TGTGCCTGCTCGGTGGCTTATGGCTACACCTTC
-	16	TRBJ1-2	-	TRBV18	CASSPNSGTTGLGYTF	TGTGCCAGCTCACCGAATTCCGGGACCACAGGGCTTGGCTACACCTTC
TRBD1	13	TRBJ1-2	-	TRBV7-6	CASSSDRGYGYTF	TGTGCCAGCAGTTCGGACAGGGGATATGGCTACACCTTC
-	15	TRBJ1-2	-	TRBV30	CAWSFRQPANYGYTF	TGTGCCTGGAGTTTCCGACAGCCCGCTAACTATGGCTACACCTTC
TRBD2	14	TRBJ2-1	-	TRBV11-2	CASSLGTSGNEQFF	TGTGCCAGCAGCTTGGGGACTAGCGGGAATGAGCAGTTCTTC
TRBD2	15	TRBJ2-1	-	TRBV12-5	CASDPLAGGVNEQFF	TGTGCTAGTGACCCGCTAGCGGGGGGAGTGAATGAGCAGTTCTTC
-	14	TRBJ2-7	-	TRBV2	CASSVLAVAYEQYF	TGTGCCAGCAGTGTTTTAGCGGTAGCCTACGAGCAGTACTTC
-	13	TRBJ1-5	-	TRBV2	CASSEEVAQPQHF	TGTGCCAGCAGTGAAGAGGTGGCTCAGCCCCAGCATTTT
-	14	TRBJ1-2	-	TRBV19	CASTHTGVAKGYTF	TGTGCCAGTACCCATACTGGGGTCGCCAAGGGCTACACCTTC
TRBD1	11	TRBJ1-2	few	TRBV6-5	CASSRGQGVTF	TGTGCCAGCAGCCGCGGACAGGGAGTCACCTTC
TRBD1	13	TRBJ1-6	-	TRBV29-1	CSVGQGGGSPLHF	TGCAGCGTCGGACAGGGGGGAGGTTCACCCCTCCACTTT
TRBD1	15	TRBJ2-2	-	TRBV11-2	CASSLRDRYTGELFF	TGTGCCAGCAGCTTAAGGGACAGATACACCGGGGAGCTGTTTTTT
-	14	TRBJ1-6	-	TRBV5-1	CASSLNRENSPLHF	TGCGCCAGCAGCCTGAACCGGGAAAATTCACCCCTCCACTTT
-	13	TRBJ1-1	-	TRBV4-3	CASSQESASEAFF	TGCGCCAGCAGCCAAGAATCGGCCTCTGAAGCTTTCTTT
-	11	TRBJ2-7	-	TRBV20-1	CSTRDNYEQYF	TGCAGTACCCGGGACAACTACGAGCAGTACTTC
TRBD1	13	TRBJ1-1	-	TRBV29-1	CSVSGRQGVGAFF	TGCAGCGTATCGGGCCGACAGGGCGTGGGAGCTTTCTTT
TRBD1	15	TRBJ1-6	-	TRBV30	CAWTGGRQPNSPLHF	TGTGCCTGGACAGGGGGCCGTCAACCTAATTCACCCCTCCACTTT
TRBD2	11	TRBJ2-3	-	TRBV30	CAWTGGDTQYF	TGTGCCTGGACGGGGGGAGATACGCAGTATTTT
TRBD2	14	TRBJ2-3	few	TRBV5-1	CASSPGGVEDTQYF	TGCGCCAGCAGCCCGGGAGGGGTTGAAGATACGCAGTATTTT
-	14	TRBJ2-1	-	TRBV6-6	CASGEAAWVNEQFF	TGTGCCAGCGGCGAGGCAGCGTGGGTTAATGAGCAGTTCTTC
-	13	TRBJ1-1	-	TRBV29-1	CSGNRVMNTEAFF	TGCAGCGGCAACAGGGTCATGAACACTGAAGCTTTCTTT
TRBD2	16	TRBJ2-3	-	TRBV7-9	CASSLGTLAATDTQYF	TGTGCCAGCAGCTTGGGAACACTAGCGGCTACAGATACGCAGTATTTT
-	12	TRBJ2-4	few	TRBV29-1	CSVAQGKNIQYF	TGCAGCGTCGCCCAGGGGAAAAACATTCAGTACTTC
-	12	TRBJ1-5	-	TRBV27	CASSSLGQPQHF	TGTGCCAGCAGCTCCCTGGGTCAGCCCCAGCATTTT
TRBD2	17	TRBJ2-5	-	TRBV7-8	CASSLLISGGVQETQYF	TGTGCCAGCAGCTTACTGATAAGCGGGGGGGTCCAAGAGACCCAGTACTTC
-	16	TRBJ1-4	-	TRBV15	CATSTGLKATNEKLFF	TGTGCCACCAGTACAGGGTTGAAAGCAACTAATGAAAAACTGTTTTTT
-	15	TRBJ2-1	few	TRBV11-3	CASSYTGSQGSEQFF	TGTGCCAGCAGCTACACCGGGTCCCAAGGAAGTGAGCAGTTCTTC
-	14	TRBJ2-2	-	TRBV5-6	CASTNLVYTGELFF	TGTGCCAGCACCAACTTGGTGTACACCGGGGAGCTGTTTTTT
TRBD2	16	TRBJ2-3	-	TRBV30	CAWIGGISGGTDTQYF	TGTGCCTGGATTGGAGGTATTAGCGGGGGGACAGATACGCAGTATTTT
TRBD1	13	TRBJ1-1	-	TRBV29-1	CSVEDLKGAGAFF	TGCAGCGTTGAAGATCTTAAGGGGGCAGGAGCTTTCTTT
-	14	TRBJ2-5	-	TRBV4-3	CASSQVVDQETQYF	TGCGCCAGCAGCCAAGTTGTGGACCAAGAGACCCAGTACTTC
-	11	TRBJ1-1	-	TRBV20-1	CSASPEHGAFF	TGCAGTGCTAGTCCAGAACATGGAGCTTTCTTT
-	13	TRBJ1-6	-	TRBV30	CAWSGTASSPLHF	TGTGCCTGGAGCGGGACTGCCTCATCACCCCTCCACTTT
-	12	TRBJ2-1	-	TRBV30	CAWSKQGNEQFF	TGTGCCTGGAGTAAACAGGGCAATGAGCAGTTCTTC
TRBD1	13	TRBJ1-2	few	TRBV10-2	CASTRDRNYGYTF	TGCGCCAGCACCCGGGACAGGAACTATGGCTACACCTTC
-	13	TRBJ2-3	-	TRBV29-1	CSVGTTSTDTQYF	TGCAGCGTTGGAACGACTAGCACAGATACGCAGTATTTT